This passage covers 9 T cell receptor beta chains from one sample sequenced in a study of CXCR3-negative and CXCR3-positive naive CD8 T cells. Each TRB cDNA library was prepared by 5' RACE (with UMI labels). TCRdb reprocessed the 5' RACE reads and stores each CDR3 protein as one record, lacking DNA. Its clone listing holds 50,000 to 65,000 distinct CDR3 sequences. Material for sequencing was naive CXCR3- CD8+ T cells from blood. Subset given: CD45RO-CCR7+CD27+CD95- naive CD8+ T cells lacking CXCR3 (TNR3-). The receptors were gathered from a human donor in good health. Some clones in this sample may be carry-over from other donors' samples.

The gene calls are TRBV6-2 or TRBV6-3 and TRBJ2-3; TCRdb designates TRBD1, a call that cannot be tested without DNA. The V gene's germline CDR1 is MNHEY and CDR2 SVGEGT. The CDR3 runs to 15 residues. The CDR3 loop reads CASSLTGTITDTQYF.

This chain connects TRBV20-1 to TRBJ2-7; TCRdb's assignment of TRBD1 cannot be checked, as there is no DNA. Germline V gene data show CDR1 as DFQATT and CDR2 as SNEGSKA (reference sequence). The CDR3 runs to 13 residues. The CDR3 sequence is CSARGGIDYEQYF.

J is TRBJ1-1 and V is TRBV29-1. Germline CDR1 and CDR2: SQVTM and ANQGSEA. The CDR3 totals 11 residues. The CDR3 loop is CSDGWDTEAFF.

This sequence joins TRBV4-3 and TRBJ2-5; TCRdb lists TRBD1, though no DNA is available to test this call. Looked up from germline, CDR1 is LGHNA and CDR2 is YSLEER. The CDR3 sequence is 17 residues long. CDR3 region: CASSATGTGAVQETQYF.

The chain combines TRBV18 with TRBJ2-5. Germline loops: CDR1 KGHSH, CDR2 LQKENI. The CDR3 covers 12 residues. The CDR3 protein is CASSPPGETQYF.

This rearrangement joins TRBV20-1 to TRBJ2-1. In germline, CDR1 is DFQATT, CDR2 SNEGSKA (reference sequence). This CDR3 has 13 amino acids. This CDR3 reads CSAYLSSYNEQFF.

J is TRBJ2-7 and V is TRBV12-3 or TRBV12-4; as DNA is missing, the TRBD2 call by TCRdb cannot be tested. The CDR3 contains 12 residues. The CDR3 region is CASTLSRYEQYF.

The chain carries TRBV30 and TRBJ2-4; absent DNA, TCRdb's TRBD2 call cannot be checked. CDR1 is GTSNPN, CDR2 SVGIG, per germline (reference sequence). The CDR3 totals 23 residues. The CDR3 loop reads CAWSVEILVSGGGREQAKNIQYF.

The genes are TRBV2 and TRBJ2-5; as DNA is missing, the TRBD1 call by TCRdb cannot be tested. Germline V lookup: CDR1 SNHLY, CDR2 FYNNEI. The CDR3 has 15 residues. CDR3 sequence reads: CASSLAGTGQETQYF.